This TCR beta chain emerged from a study of cytotoxic CD8 clonotypes in ibrutinib-treated CLL. The targeted sequencing depth was 1 in 200,000 to 1 in 1 million T cells. Some clones are missing from TCRdb's copy, which holds only in-frame ones; the method was immunoSEQ multiplex PCR. The sample lists tens of thousands of clones; 68% were seen once. The germline V and J ends were trimmed by 1 base and 0 bases, with 15 bases remaining between them. The CDR3 contains 18 residues. Germline V lookup: CDR1 SGHVS, CDR2 FNYEAQ. Study-level points and caveats: Baseline clonality was higher than in age-matched healthy donors and moved in step with circulating CD8+ T-cell counts. Public clonotypes, found uncommonly, either contracted or stayed stable on treatment.

This clone has only a few counts. Its antigen is still unknown. The sequence was obtained from a human donor with chronic lymphocytic leukemia. Sequencing used PBMCs, obtained after 24 months of ibrutinib treatment. V usage is TRBV7-6 and J usage is TRBJ1-4, with D hard to call. The CDR3 region is CASSLVNLIPTTNEKLFF. For the CDR3, the DNA is TGTGCCAGCAGCTTAGTCAACCTTATTCCTACAACTAATGAAAAACTGTTTTTT.